The 10 T cell receptor beta chains listed next were all sequenced from one sample in a study of early T cells in non-severe SARS-CoV-2 infection. In TCRdb, the 5' RACE reads were re-called with MiXCR into one record per CDR3 protein. The repertoire consists of some 61,000 distinct CDR3 sequences, with 10% occurring once and the leading ten covering around 4.4%. The sequencing input was whole blood. The receptors come from an adult who was a healthcare worker with PCR-confirmed SARS-CoV-2 infection or an uninfected control (not recorded which).

Ten or more counts support this clonotype. The rearrangement links TRBV20-1 to TRBJ2-1, with D perhaps TRBD1 (6 bases). V was cut by 1 base and J by 7 bases, with 14 bases left in between. Germline-derived CDR1 and CDR2 are DFQATT and SNEGSKA (reference sequence). There are 14 residues in the CDR3. The CDR3 sequence: CSARVWGPGNEQFF. CDR3 DNA sequence: TGCAGTGCTAGAGTTTGGGGGCCTGGTAATGAGCAGTTCTTC.

At least ten counts were recorded for this clonotype. The chain combines TRBV6-1 with TRBJ2-7; tentative D call: TRBD1 (6 bases). Germline V gene data show CDR1 as MNHNS and CDR2 as SASEGT. V was cut by 3 bases and J by 6 bases, with 12 bases left in between. This CDR3 is built from 13 residues. Here the CDR3 reads CASSDSGHLEQYF. The CDR3 region has the DNA TGTGCCAGCAGTGATTCGGGACACCTCGAGCAGTACTTC.

This clonotype was observed a single time. A much larger clone is a single base away; this may be a read error. The J gene is TRBJ2-5, the V gene TRBV7-8, with unresolved D. This CDR3 is built from 14 residues. Germline assignment: CDR1 SGHVS and CDR2 FQNEAQ. CDR3 protein: CASSLAGNQETQHF. CDR3 nucleotides: TGTGCCAGCAGCTTAGCGGGCAACCAAGAGACCCAGCACTTC.

The V call is TRBV18, the J call TRBJ2-1; 8 bases align to TRBD1. Germline V lookup: CDR1 KGHSH, CDR2 LQKENI. The CDR3 runs to 15 residues. Trimming cost V 3 bases and J 14 bases; bases outside gene matches: 15. This CDR3 reads CASSPQGGDRGEEFF. The DNA of the CDR3 is TGTGCCAGCTCACCCCAGGGTGGAGACAGGGGAGAAGAGTTCTTC. The whole variable domain, filled in from reference TRBV18 and TRBJ2-1, reads NAGVMQNPRHLVRRRGQEARLRCSPMKGHSHVYWYRQLPEEGLKFMVYLQKENIIDESGMPKERFSAEFPKEGPSILRIQQVVRGDSAAYFCASSPQGGDRGEEFFGPGTRLTVL.

This clonotype occurred many times. The chain uses TRBV7-2 and TRBJ2-1; D may correspond to TRBD1 or TRBD2 (6 bases each). The CDR3 sequence is 15 residues long. Germline loops: CDR1 SGHTA, CDR2 FQGNSA. V was pared by 1 base and J by 10 bases, with 17 bases between. The DNA for the CDR3 is TGTGCCAGCAGCTTAGGGGGGCTAGCGAGGGAAGAGCAGTTCTTC. It specifies CASSLGGLAREEQFF. Complete variable domain (other parts from reference TRBV7-2 and TRBJ2-1): GAGVSQSPSNKVTEKGKDVELRCDPISGHTALYWYRQSLGQGLEFLIYFQGNSAPDKSGLPSDRFSAERTGGSVSTLTIQRTQQEDSAVYLCASSLGGLAREEQFFGPGTRLTVL.

CDR3 loop: CSATRTGPYNEQFF. As DNA, the CDR3 is TGCAGTGCTACCCGCACCGGCCCCTACAATGAGCAGTTCTTC. V usage is TRBV20-1 and J usage is TRBJ2-1; no firm D call. This CDR3 comprises 14 residues. The germline V and J ends were trimmed by 4 bases and 2 bases, with 12 bases remaining between them. The germline gives CDR1 DFQATT, CDR2 SNEGSKA (reference sequence).

The genes are TRBV7-2 and TRBJ1-1; a weak D match, TRBD1 (5 bases). The CDR3 is made up of 16 amino acids. Germline CDR1 is SGHTA and CDR2 is FQGNSA. V was cut by 5 bases and J by 5 bases, with 21 bases left in between. This CDR3 is CASSPIRGSIPTEAFF. CDR3 DNA sequence: TGTGCCAGCAGCCCTATACGGGGGAGTATTCCGACTGAAGCTTTCTTT.

At least ten counts were recorded for this clonotype. This chain connects TRBV6-1 to TRBJ2-7; D is uncertain. CDR1 MNHNS and CDR2 SASEGT come from the germline V gene. Trimming pared 11 bases from V and 0 bases from J, leaving 8 bases between. This CDR3 has 11 amino acids. CDR3 sequence (DNA): TGTGCCTCCCGGACCTCCTACGAGCAGTACTTC. Protein sequence: CASRTSYEQYF.

This clonotype was seen repeatedly, ten times or more. The chain is built from TRBV9 and TRBJ2-1; D is perhaps TRBD2 (6 bases). The CDR3 has 12 amino acids. V lost 4 bases and J 10 bases, leaving 12 bases between the germline ends. From germline, CDR1 is SGDLS and CDR2 YYNGEE. As DNA, the CDR3 is TGTGCCAGCAGCTTACTAGCAGGGGAGCAGTTCTTC. Translated: CASSLLAGEQFF.

This clonotype was recorded many times. This chain connects TRBV4-1 to TRBJ2-7, with TRBD1 matching 8 bases. The CDR3 sequence is 15 residues long. The junction had 5 bases not matched to a gene; V was cut back by 1 base and J by 3 bases. CDR1 is MGHRA and CDR2 is YSYEKL in the germline V gene. The CDR3 DNA follows: TGCGCCAGCAGCCAAGCTGGGACAGGTGTCTACGAGCAGTACTTC. Amino acids: CASSQAGTGVYEQYF.